Included here is one T cell receptor (beta chain) sequence, with context. Its antigen is still unknown. Deletions cut 3 bases from V and 8 bases from J, with 8 bases between. CDR1 DFQATT and CDR2 SNEGSKA come from the germline V gene (reference sequence). The CDR3 spans 12 residues. Donation came from healthy Caucasian individuals in Russia who were aged about 6 to 100. The draw of peripheral blood yielded about 10 milliliters from each donor. Samples had at least 6 million PBMCs isolated from them. This record belongs to a study of blood T cells in healthy people across ages. Study-wide findings and caveats: Relative to aged donors, long-lived donors carried more naive CD4+ cells and displayed higher diversity.

A sample-barcoded 5' primer and a J-beta primer mix were used in a second PCR of roughly 7 to 11 cycles. Via MiXCR, TCRdb re-called the 5' RACE reads, giving one row per CDR3 protein. The sample lists over 1,500,000 distinct CDR3 sequences, just under 50% occurring once. The genes are TRBV20-1 and TRBJ1-6, with unresolved D. The sequenced material came from blood. The clonotype comes from a woman between 40 and 50 years old in good health. The CDR3 DNA reads TGCAGTGCTAGGAGGACGGATTCACCCCTCCACTTT. It codes for CSARRTDSPLHF.